The 30 T cell receptor beta chains given below trace back to one sample, sequenced in a study of PD-1 blockade in classical Hodgkin lymphoma. The repertoire was sequenced with immunoSEQ multiplex PCR; TCRdb's copy has only in-frame clones and lacks some. The sample includes 30,000 to 35,000 clones, 75% to 95% of them seen just once. Exposure to brentuximab vedotin varied, and each patient had relapsed following autologous stem cell transplantation. Researchers report purifying CD4+ T cells from thawed PBMCs by magnetic negative selection. Sequenced here: CD4+ T cells from blood, sampled at baseline. The receptors derive from a human donor with classical Hodgkin lymphoma.

The chain employs TRBV11-2 and TRBJ2-5; D possibly matches TRBD1 or TRBD2 (5 bases each). The V end was cut by 5 bases, the J end by 0 bases, with 7 bases between. The CDR3 has 13 residues. Germline values: CDR1 SGHAT, CDR2 FQNNGV. The chain's CDR3 is CASSQGHQETQYF. Written as DNA, the CDR3 is TGTGCCAGCAGCCAGGGACACCAAGAGACCCAGTACTTC. Filled out from reference TRBV11-2 and TRBJ2-5, the complete variable domain reads EAGVAQSPRYKIIEKRQSVAFWCNPISGHATLYWYQQILGQGPKLLIQFQNNGVVDDSQLPKDRFSAERLKGVDSTLKIQPAKLEDSAVYLCASSQGHQETQYFGPGTRLLVL.

This rearrangement joins TRBV15 to TRBJ2-1; TRBD1 matches 8 bases. The CDR3 spans 13 residues. Germline lookup yields CDR1 LNHNV and CDR2 YYDKDF (reference sequence). V lost 3 bases to trimming and J lost 9 bases; unmatched junction nucleotides: 4. For the CDR3, the DNA is TGTGCCACCAGCAGTCAAACAGGGGGTGAGCAGTTCTTC. This encodes CATSSQTGGEQFF.

This chain links TRBV29-1 with TRBJ2-3, with D perhaps TRBD1 (5 bases). CDR3 size: 14 residues. Germline CDR1 and CDR2: SQVTM and ANQGSEA. The germline V and J ends were trimmed by 7 bases and 5 bases, with 19 bases remaining between them. CDR3 amino acids: CSAILRHQGDTQYF. CDR3 nucleotides: TGCAGCGCTATACTACGCCACCAGGGAGATACGCAGTATTTT.

The chain has TRBV19 and TRBJ2-2; no clear D gene. The V gene's germline CDR1 is LNHDA and CDR2 SQIVND (reference sequence). V was trimmed by 10 bases and J by 8 bases, leaving 14 bases between them. The CDR3 contains 12 residues. CDR3: CATHTMWGELFF. In DNA, the CDR3 is TGTGCCACTCATACGATGTGGGGGGAGCTGTTTTTT. The whole variable domain, filled in from reference TRBV19 and TRBJ2-2, reads DGGITQSPKYLFRKEGQNVTLSCEQNLNHDAMYWYRQDPGQGLRLIYYSQIVNDFQKGDIAEGYSVSREKKESFPLTVTSAQKNPTAFYLCATHTMWGELFFGEGSRLTVL.

The gene calls are TRBV6-1 and TRBJ1-1, with 9 bases lining up with TRBD1. This CDR3 region has 15 residues. After removal of 7 bases from V and 7 bases from J, the junction contained 13 bases not matched to a gene. CDR1 is MNHNS and CDR2 is SASEGT in the germline V gene. CDR3 coding DNA: TGTGCCAGCATGGTATCCGGGACAGGGTCCAGTGAAGCTTTCTTT. Translated, it gives CASMVSGTGSSEAFF.

Only a few counts were recorded for this clone. The V and J genes are TRBV19 and TRBJ2-1; D might be TRBD1 or TRBD2, each matching 5 bases. Germline loops: CDR1 LNHDA, CDR2 SQIVND (reference sequence). The CDR3 runs to 11 residues. Trimming removed 5 bases at V and 8 bases at J, with 7 bases between. CDR3 sequence reads: CASSGGHEQFF. The CDR3 nucleotides are TGTGCCAGTAGTGGGGGACATGAGCAGTTCTTC.

The chain uses TRBV5-4 and TRBJ2-5, with D possibly matching TRBD1 (5 bases). Per germline, CDR1 SGHNT and CDR2 YYREEE (reference sequence). Trimming pared 3 bases from V and 5 bases from J, leaving 11 bases between. The CDR3 has 13 residues. CDR3 amino acids: CASSWARAETQYF. CDR3 bases: TGTGCCAGCAGCTGGGCCAGGGCGGAGACCCAGTACTTC.

The V and J genes are TRBV6-4 and TRBJ2-3; TRBD1 matches 8 bases. CDR3 size: 14 residues. Germline-derived CDR1 and CDR2 are MRHNA and SNTAGT. The V gene end was trimmed by 6 bases and the J gene end by 5 bases; junction bases not matched to a gene: 7. This chain's CDR3 is CASSFQGAGDTQYF. The CDR3 DNA follows: TGTGCCAGCAGCTTCCAGGGGGCGGGAGATACGCAGTATTTT.

The chain uses TRBV5-4 and TRBJ2-7; perhaps TRBD1 as D (5 bases). This CDR3 is 14 amino acids long. Germline CDR1 SGHNT, CDR2 YYREEE (reference sequence). V lost 0 bases to trimming and J lost 5 bases, with 12 bases between them. For the CDR3, the DNA is TGTGCCAGCAGCTTGGTCCAGGGTTTAGACGAGCAGTACTTC. This translates into CASSLVQGLDEQYF.

V gene TRBV2 combines with J gene TRBJ1-2; D is perhaps TRBD1 (5 bases). The V and J ends lost 6 bases and 4 bases respectively, with 12 bases between them. Germline V gene lookup returns CDR1 SNHLY and CDR2 FYNNEI. This CDR3 is built from 13 residues. In DNA, the CDR3 is TGTGCCAGCAGCGGCATAGGGGTCTATGGCTACACCTTC. Residues: CASSGIGVYGYTF.

The rearrangement joins TRBV9 to TRBJ1-3, with a possible D match to TRBD1 (5 bases). This CDR3 comprises 15 residues. Germline values: CDR1 SGDLS, CDR2 YYNGEE. Trimming removed 0 bases from V and 7 bases from J, with 14 bases in between. The CDR3 loop is CASSVGAGQNNTIYF. The DNA of the CDR3 is TGTGCCAGCAGCGTAGGGGCAGGGCAGAACAACACCATATATTTT.

The V call is TRBV6-6, the J call TRBJ2-1, with D perhaps TRBD1 or TRBD2 (5 bases each). Trimming left V 8 bases short and J 2 bases short, with 13 bases between. The germline gives CDR1 MNHNY, CDR2 SVGAGI (reference sequence). The CDR3 totals 14 residues. The CDR3: CASLPGATYNEQFF. For the CDR3, the DNA is TGTGCCAGCCTCCCCGGGGCTACCTACAATGAGCAGTTCTTC.

This clone came up a few times. The chain couples TRBV19 to TRBJ2-1, with D perhaps matching TRBD1 (6 bases). This CDR3 has 15 amino acids. The V gene lost 5 bases and the J gene lost 0 bases, with 11 bases spanning the gap. CDR1 and CDR2 from the germline V gene are LNHDA and SQIVND (reference sequence). CDR3 in DNA: TGTGCCAGTAGTCCCCGACAGGACTCCTACAATGAGCAGTTCTTC. This sequence encodes CASSPRQDSYNEQFF. The full variable domain, its missing parts supplied by reference TRBV19 and TRBJ2-1, is DGGITQSPKYLFRKEGQNVTLSCEQNLNHDAMYWYRQDPGQGLRLIYYSQIVNDFQKGDIAEGYSVSREKKESFPLTVTSAQKNPTAFYLCASSPRQDSYNEQFFGPGTRLTVL.

This clone has more than one count but fewer than ten. At one of its ends the junction is not consistent with the germline gene, which may arise from a read error. The V and J genes are TRBV7-7 and TRBJ1-3, with 9 bases identical to TRBD1. Germline loops: CDR1 SSHAT, CDR2 FNYEAQ (reference sequence). The CDR3 consists of 16 residues. The DNA for the CDR3 is TGTGCTAGCAGCTCAGGACAGGGGCTCTCTGGAAACACCATATATTTT. It yields the protein CASSSGQGLSGNTIYF. The full variable domain, in which reference TRBV7-7 and TRBJ1-3 provide the parts outside the CDR3, is GAGVSQSPRYKVTKRGQDVTLRCDPISSHATLYWYQQALGQGPEFLTYFNYEAQPDKSGLPSDRFSAERPEGSISTLTIQRTEQRDSAMYRCASSSGQGLSGNTIYFGEGSWLTVV.

The J gene is TRBJ2-2, the V gene TRBV14; D is possibly TRBD1 (6 bases). The CDR3 spans 14 residues. Trimming took 3 bases from V and 7 from J, leaving 12 bases between them. Germline V gives CDR1 SGHDN, CDR2 FVKESK. The CDR3 loop reads CASSHLGQYGELFF. CDR3 DNA: TGTGCCAGCAGCCACCTCGGACAGTACGGGGAGCTGTTTTTT.

J is TRBJ2-2 and V is TRBV25-1; D may match TRBD1 or TRBD2 (5 bases each). V gave up 4 bases and J gave up 3 bases, with 15 bases separating them. This CDR3 region has 16 residues. Germline V gene sequence: CDR1 MGHDK, CDR2 SYGVNS. For the CDR3, the DNA is TGTGCCAGCAGTGTTCCGGGGACGAAGGACACCGGGGAGCTGTTTTTT. As protein: CASSVPGTKDTGELFF.

The chain is built from TRBV28 and TRBJ2-5; 7 bases fit TRBD2. The germline CDR1 and CDR2 sequences are MDHEN and SYDVKM. V gave up 6 bases and J gave up 2 bases; unmatched junction bases: 15. The CDR3 length is 17 residues. The CDR3 DNA sequence: TGTGCCAGCAGCTGGGGGGGAGGGGCGCCTAGTCAAGAGACCCAGTACTTC. It encodes CASSWGGGAPSQETQYF.

This rearrangement joins TRBV10-3 to TRBJ2-3, with TRBD2 identical over 7 bases. With V trimmed by 6 bases and J by 4 bases, 16 bases remained unmatched. In germline, CDR1 is ENHRY, CDR2 SYGVKD. This CDR3 comprises 17 residues. The CDR3 here is CAIRPPPGLDGSDTQYF. The CDR3 nucleotides read TGTGCCATCAGACCCCCCCCAGGACTAGACGGTTCAGATACGCAGTATTTT.

The chain uses TRBV6-6 and TRBJ2-1, with a tentative D call TRBD1 (6 bases). Germline assignment: CDR1 MNHNY and CDR2 SVGAGI (reference sequence). Trimming removed 1 base from V and 9 bases from J, with 19 bases in between. This CDR3 is 16 amino acids long. The CDR3 loop reads CASSYWAGAAAGEQFF. The DNA for the CDR3 is TGTGCCAGCAGTTACTGGGCAGGGGCCGCAGCCGGTGAGCAGTTCTTC.

The genes are TRBV6-6 and TRBJ1-1, with D unresolved. V was shortened by 0 bases and J by 4 bases, with 15 bases between the two germline ends. The germline V gene has CDR1 MNHNY and CDR2 SVGAGI (reference sequence). The CDR3 length is 16 residues. CDR3 protein: CASSYSSKVPGTEAFF. The CDR3 bases are TGTGCCAGCAGTTACTCAAGTAAGGTTCCCGGCACTGAAGCTTTCTTT.

The chain recombines TRBV29-1 with TRBJ1-1, with a tentative D call TRBD1 (5 bases). Germline V lookup: CDR1 SQVTM, CDR2 ANQGSEA. This CDR3 region has 16 residues. V was clipped by 1 base and J by 0 bases, with 15 bases between them. The CDR3: CSVEGASRQLNTEAFF. Here the CDR3 DNA reads TGCAGCGTTGAAGGGGCGTCGAGACAGCTGAACACTGAAGCTTTCTTT.

The chain's CDR3 is CASSFDRNTEAFF. CDR3 nucleotide sequence: TGTGCCAGCTCATTCGACAGGAACACTGAAGCTTTCTTT. The J gene is TRBJ1-1, the V gene TRBV18; a weak D match, TRBD1 (5 bases). Germline V CDR1 and CDR2: KGHSH, LQKENI. V lost 5 bases and J 1 base, leaving 8 bases between the germline ends. The CDR3 contains 13 residues.

The chain recombines TRBV28 with TRBJ1-4; unclear D gene. Germline CDR1 and CDR2: MDHEN and SYDVKM. V lost 5 bases, J lost 5 bases, and 12 bases lay in between. The CDR3 has 14 residues. CDR3 in DNA: TGTGCCAGCAGTACGCCAGGAGACAATGAAAAACTGTTTTTT. It codes for CASSTPGDNEKLFF. The whole variable domain, remainder taken from reference TRBV28 and TRBJ1-4, is DVKVTQSSRYLVKRTGEKVFLECVQDMDHENMFWYRQDPGLGLRLIYFSYDVKMKEKGDIPEGYSVSREKKERFSLILESASTNQTSMYLCASSTPGDNEKLFFGSGTQLSVL.

This chain uses TRBV5-1 with TRBJ2-3; D uncertain. The V gene lost 0 bases and the J gene lost 8 bases, with 16 bases spanning the gap. Germline V CDR1 and CDR2: SGHRS, YFSETQ. This CDR3 has 15 residues. CDR3 nucleotides: TGCGCCAGCAGCTTGGACGGGCAAGGAACCCCTACGCAGTATTTT. Translated: CASSLDGQGTPTQYF.

The gene calls are TRBV13 and TRBJ2-2, with D possibly matching TRBD1 (6 bases). This CDR3 region has 20 residues. The ends were cut back, 4 bases at V and 4 bases at J, with 28 bases in the middle. Germline lookup yields CDR1 PRHDT and CDR2 FYEKMQ (reference sequence). The CDR3, as DNA: TGTGCCAGCAGCTCCTACCTTCGACAGGATAGTGTTTCGGGCACCGGGGAGCTGTTTTTT. This codes for CASSSYLRQDSVSGTGELFF.

The J gene is TRBJ1-1, the V gene TRBV5-1, with TRBD1 matching over 7 bases. The V segment lost 4 bases and the J segment 2 bases; nucleotides outside the gene matches: 14. This CDR3 comprises 17 residues. Germline V lookup: CDR1 SGHRS, CDR2 YFSETQ. The CDR3: CASSRNVGTASNTEAFF. CDR3 nucleotides: TGCGCCAGCAGCCGAAATGTCGGGACAGCTAGCAACACTGAAGCTTTCTTT.

V gene TRBV7-7 combines with J gene TRBJ2-5; D remains unclear. V dropped 5 bases and J dropped 7 bases, with 14 bases sitting between them. This CDR3 is built from 13 residues. CDR1 SSHAT and CDR2 FNYEAQ come from the germline V gene (reference sequence). CDR3 in DNA: TGTGCCAGCAGCCCCCGTGGGGAAGTGACCCAGTACTTC. It specifies CASSPRGEVTQYF.

The chain links TRBV5-4 to TRBJ2-3; 11 positions agree with TRBD1. Per germline, CDR1 SGHNT and CDR2 YYREEE (reference sequence). This CDR3 has 15 amino acids. With 4 bases clipped from V and 4 bases from J, the junction kept 5 bases outside the gene matches. CDR3 nucleotide sequence: TGTGCCAGCAGCCGGGGACAGGGGGAATCAGATACGCAGTATTTT. Protein: CASSRGQGESDTQYF.

V gene TRBV9 combines with J gene TRBJ1-3; D unresolved. Between the trimmed V and J ends, which lost 2 bases and 0 bases, there was a span of 6 bases. The germline V gene encodes CDR1 SGDLS and CDR2 YYNGEE. The CDR3 runs 14 residues. DNA for the CDR3: TGTGCCAGCAGCGTGGTGGGCTCTGGAAACACCATATATTTT. Encoded protein: CASSVVGSGNTIYF. Drawing the rest from reference TRBV9 and TRBJ1-3, the complete variable domain is DSGVTQTPKHLITATGQRVTLRCSPRSGDLSVYWYQQSLDQGLQFLIQYYNGEERAKGNILERFSAQQFPDLHSELNLSSLELGDSALYFCASSVVGSGNTIYFGEGSWLTVV.

The V gene is TRBV7-2, the J gene TRBJ2-2; D gene unclear. Trimming shortened V by 2 bases and J by 6 bases, and 10 bases separated the two germline ends. Germline V gives CDR1 SGHTA, CDR2 FQGNSA. The CDR3 consists of 14 residues. CDR3: CASSLMRTAGELFF. The CDR3, as DNA: TGTGCCAGCAGCTTAATGAGAACGGCCGGGGAGCTGTTTTTT.